This T cell receptor beta chain is from a study of Graves' ophthalmopathy and Graves' hyperthyroidism. Study in general: Hyperthyroidism was classified as stable if no ophthalmopathy occurred within 18 months of follow-up.

As the template, RNA transcripts were used to amplify TCR beta CDR3 regions. The first-round RT-PCR employed HTBI primers together with the Qiagen OneStep RT-PCR kit. A multiplex PCR was then performed as the second round. TCRdb re-analysed the multiplex PCR reads in MiXCR, keeping a single row per CDR3 protein. The sample records 900,000 to 1,200,000 distinct CDR3 sequences, approximately 35% being singletons. Patients were excluded if they had other autoimmune diseases or uncontrolled infections, and likewise if pregnancy or lactation applied. This CDR3 is 15 amino acids long. Germline-derived CDR1 and CDR2 are SGHDN and FVKESK. V was shortened by 4 bases and J by 4 bases, with 14 bases between the two germline ends. This clonotype was picked up many times.

The sequence came from an adult man with Graves' hyperthyroidism. The source material was peripheral blood or thyroid tissue (not recorded which). The chain is built from TRBV14 and TRBJ1-3; D is unresolved. CDR3 coding DNA: TGTGCCAGCAGCCTGCTAACAACCGGCGGAAACACCATATATTTT. Amino acids: CASSLLTTGGNTIYF.